This TCR beta chain was profiled in a study of shared clonotypes between healthy human individuals. This CDR3 comprises 15 residues. The germline V and J ends were trimmed by 3 bases and 9 bases, with 22 bases remaining between them. The germline V gene encodes CDR1 SGHRS and CDR2 YFSETQ. TCRdb's copy holds only in-frame clones and misses some; the assay was immunoSEQ multiplex PCR. The repertoire includes around 2.5 million clones, 80% to 95% of them detected once, and 0.36% sits in the top ten. The sample was naive CD4+ T cells from PBMCs. Subset denoted: CD45RA+ positively selected. The origin of this receptor is a man aged 18 to 30 in good health. Some clones in this sample may be carry-over from other donors' samples. This chain uses TRBV5-1 with TRBJ2-7; D ambiguous. CDR3 loop: CASSSGRSTATGQYF. The CDR3 DNA follows: TGCGCCAGCAGCTCCGGTCGTAGCACAGCTACGGGGCAGTACTTC.